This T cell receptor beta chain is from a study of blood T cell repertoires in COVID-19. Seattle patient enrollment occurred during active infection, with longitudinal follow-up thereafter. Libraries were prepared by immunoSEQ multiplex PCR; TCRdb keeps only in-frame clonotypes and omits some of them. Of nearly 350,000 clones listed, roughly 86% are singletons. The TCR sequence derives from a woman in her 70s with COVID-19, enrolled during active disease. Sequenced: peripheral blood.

The CDR3 loop reads CATSDPRGSGDTIYF. The CDR3 DNA sequence: TGTGCCACCAGTGACCCCCGGGGCTCAGGGGACACCATATATTTT. The rearrangement joins TRBV24-1 to TRBJ1-3; D possibly corresponds to TRBD1 (6 bases). CDR1 is KGHDR and CDR2 is SFDVKD in the germline V gene. V dropped 4 bases and J dropped 8 bases, with 17 bases sitting between them. CDR3 length: 15 residues.